Listed below are T cell receptor beta chains from one sample, sequenced in a study of T cells in Graves' hyperthyroidism and ophthalmopathy. TCRdb re-derived calls from the multiplex PCR reads in MiXCR, one entry per CDR3 protein. This sample yields a few hundred thousand distinct CDR3 sequences, of which approximately 15% are seen a single time; around 14% belongs to the top ten. The sample consisted of blood. These receptors came from a woman in her thirties or forties with Graves' hyperthyroidism. Both conserved end residues are part of each CDR3. The size of a clone is reported for some rows only, either as once, few or many, or as a class for expanded clones.

>TRBJ2-7|TRBV12-3/TRBV12-4|many
CASSEGRPYEQYF
>TRBJ2-3|TRBV2|many
CASSGGTGRTDTQYF
>TRBJ2-5|TRBV30|many
CAARLAGLQETQYF
>TRBJ1-5|TRBV27|many
CASSLGGLQPQHF
>TRBJ2-7|TRBV27|.
CASSPIAGGYYEQYF
>TRBJ2-3|TRBV4-1|few
CASSLAILGNRATDTQYF
>TRBJ2-7|TRBV20-1|many
CSAKEDYEQYF
>TRBJ2-1|TRBV28|many
CAYKKSGQTYNEQFF
>TRBJ2-7|TRBV11-2|many
CASSLDLTLAGGEQYF
>TRBJ1-1|TRBV12-3/TRBV12-4|many
CASLTPGGRRSEAFF
>TRBJ1-1|TRBV30|many
CAWSRGRAREAFF
>TRBJ2-1|TRBV27|many
CASSLKTSGRWNEQFF
>TRBJ1-5|TRBV6-1|.
CASSNMVSSYSNQPQHF
>TRBJ2-2|TRBV9|.
CASSVTTQGATGELFF
>TRBJ1-2|TRBV5-8|many
CASSLFRDYGYTF
>TRBJ1-1|TRBV11-1|many
CASSPQIDTEAFF
>TRBJ2-1|TRBV20-1|.
CSASVIGTAMREQFF
>TRBJ2-7|TRBV7-3|.
CASSLTAGGPNEQYF
>TRBJ2-1|TRBV20-1|many
CSARPGTQQFF
>TRBJ2-1|TRBV20-1|few
CSAYRRTSGGDEQFF
>TRBJ2-1|TRBV7-3|many
CASSLNAGSYNEQFF
>TRBJ1-1|TRBV30|.
CAWSVRGFEAFF
>.|TRBV28|.
CATRFQGTDTQHF
>TRBJ2-1|TRBV4-2|.
CASSQGRGTSGYNEQFF
>TRBJ1-5|TRBV28|few
CAAAGGNGNQPQHF
>TRBJ2-7|TRBV20-1|many
CSALGTSGSYEQYF
>TRBJ2-7|TRBV20-1|many
CSARSNPVAHEQYF
>TRBJ2-7|TRBV30|many
CAWSRPGTGVYEQYF
>TRBJ2-1|TRBV6-2/TRBV6-3|few
CASAGTSGQREQFF
>TRBJ2-7|TRBV5-8|many
CASSLGQSTGYEQYF
>TRBJ2-5|TRBV20-1|many
CSANSGGPRETQYF
>TRBJ2-1|TRBV20-1|many
CSARVSGYSYNEQFF
>TRBJ2-7|TRBV7-2|many
CASSFGTSGTYEQYF
>TRBJ1-2|TRBV18|many
CASSPQGPYYGYTF
>TRBJ2-3|TRBV2|many
CASTLRALGADTQYF
>TRBJ2-6|TRBV27|.
CASSFFGSGANVLTF
>TRBJ1-1|TRBV14|many
CASSQGGGMAFF
>TRBJ2-1|TRBV30|many
CAWSDGGRAYNEQFF
>TRBJ1-1|TRBV28|many
CASSLLAANTEAFF
>TRBJ2-1|TRBV28|many
CASTTSSGAYNEQFF
>TRBJ1-1|TRBV6-2/TRBV6-3|.
CASSYRSNTEAFF
>TRBJ2-7|TRBV28|many
CASSSSDVREQYF
>TRBJ2-5|TRBV7-2|.
CASSSDRGAETQYF
>TRBJ2-2|TRBV7-2|.
CASSPRQVGELFF
>TRBJ2-3|TRBV19|.
CASSTTGLSDTQYF
>TRBJ2-7|TRBV6-2/TRBV6-3|many
CASSYGREQYF
>TRBJ1-5|TRBV18|few
CASSLVGGHSNQPQHF